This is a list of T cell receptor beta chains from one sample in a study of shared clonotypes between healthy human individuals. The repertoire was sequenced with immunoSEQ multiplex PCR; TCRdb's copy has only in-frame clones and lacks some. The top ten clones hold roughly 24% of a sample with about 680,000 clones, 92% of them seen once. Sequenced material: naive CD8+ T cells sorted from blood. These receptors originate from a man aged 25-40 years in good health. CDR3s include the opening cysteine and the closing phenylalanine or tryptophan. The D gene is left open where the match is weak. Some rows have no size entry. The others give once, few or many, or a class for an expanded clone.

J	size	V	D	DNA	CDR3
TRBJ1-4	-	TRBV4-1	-	TGCGCCAGCAGTATTATACTGTACCGGGGGACTAATGAAAAACTGTTTTTT	CASSIILYRGTNEKLFF
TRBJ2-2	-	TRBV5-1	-	TGCGCCAGCAGCCCGAGCGCGTCACAGGGTCCCGGGGAGCTGTTTTTT	CASSPSASQGPGELFF
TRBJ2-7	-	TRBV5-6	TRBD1	TGTGCCAGCACCGTCCTGGGACAGGGGGTTGACGAGCAGTACTTC	CASTVLGQGVDEQYF
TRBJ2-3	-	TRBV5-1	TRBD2	TGCGCCAGCAACCGAGGTGTCGGAGGGACTAGCGGGAGAGATACGCAGTATTTT	CASNRGVGGTSGRDTQYF
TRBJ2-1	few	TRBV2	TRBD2	TGTGCCAGCAGTGGGCTAGCGGGTAGCGATGAGCAGTTCTTC	CASSGLAGSDEQFF
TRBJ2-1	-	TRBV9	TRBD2	TGTGCCAGCAGCGTCAGTAGGACTAGCGGGAACAATGAGCAGTTCTTC	CASSVSRTSGNNEQFF
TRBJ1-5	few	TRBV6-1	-	TGTGCCAGCAGTGGGGGCGGGGCGCGAGGCAATCAGCCCCAGCATTTT	CASSGGGARGNQPQHF
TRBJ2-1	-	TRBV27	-	TGTGCCAGCAGTTCTTCTAGACTGGGTGAGCAGTTCTTC	CASSSSRLGEQFF
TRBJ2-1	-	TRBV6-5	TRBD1	TGTGCCAGCAGCTGGGACAGGGGTTTCGATGAGCAGTTCTTC	CASSWDRGFDEQFF
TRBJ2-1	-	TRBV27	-	TGTGCCAGCAGTTCGGTAGGGGGGGCCCACAATGAGCAGTTCTTC	CASSSVGGAHNEQFF
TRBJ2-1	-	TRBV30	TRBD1	TGTGCCTGGAGTACCGGGACAGGGTCTTCTGAGCAGTTCTTC	CAWSTGTGSSEQFF
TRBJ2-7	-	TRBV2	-	TGTGCCAGCAGTGAAGAACTAGCCTACGAGCAGTACTTC	CASSEELAYEQYF
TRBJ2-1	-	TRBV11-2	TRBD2	TGTGCCAGCAGCCCCGACCTAGCGGGGAGTTTGCATGAGCAGTTCTTC	CASSPDLAGSLHEQFF
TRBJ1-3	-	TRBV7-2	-	TGTGCCAGCAGCCTATCGTCGGAGGGAAACACCATATATTTT	CASSLSSEGNTIYF
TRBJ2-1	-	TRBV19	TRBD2	TGTGCCAGTAGTACCGGACTAGCGGGAGGGCCTGACAATGAGCAGTTCTTC	CASSTGLAGGPDNEQFF
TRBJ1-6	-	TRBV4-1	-	TGCGCCAGCAGCCTTCGGGCGCCTTCACCCCTCCACTTT	CASSLRAPSPLHF
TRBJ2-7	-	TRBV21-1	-	TGTGCCAGCAGCAAGAGGACCGACGTTTACGAGCAGTACTTC	CASSKRTDVYEQYF
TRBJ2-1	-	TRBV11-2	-	TGTGCCAGCAGCTCTCTAGTCCCTGGGCAGTTCTTC	CASSSLVPGQFF
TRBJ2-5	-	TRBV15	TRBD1	TGTGCCACCAGCAGAGATCTAGGACAGGGAGGAAAAGAGACCCAGTACTTC	CATSRDLGQGGKETQYF
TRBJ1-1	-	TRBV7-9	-	TGTGCCAGCAGCTTATCCGGTTCGGAGGCGACGGATGGAGCTTTCTTT	CASSLSGSEATDGAFF
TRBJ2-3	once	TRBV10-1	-	TGCGCCAGCAGTGGGCTGTCGAGCACAGATACGCAGTATTTT	CASSGLSSTDTQYF
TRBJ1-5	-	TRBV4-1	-	TGCGCCAGCAGCCCCGAGCGAACAGCTAGCAATCAGCCCCAGCATTTT	CASSPERTASNQPQHF
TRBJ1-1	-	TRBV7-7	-	TGTGCCAGCAGCTATGACCTCGGCACTGAAGCTTTCTTT	CASSYDLGTEAFF
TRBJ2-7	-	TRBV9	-	TGTGCCAGCAGCCATGGGGCGCGGGGAAGAGAGGACGAGCAGTACTTC	CASSHGARGREDEQYF
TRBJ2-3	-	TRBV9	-	TGTGCCAGCTCCACAGGGCCCTCTCTGATCACAGATACGCAGTATTTT	CASSTGPSLITDTQYF
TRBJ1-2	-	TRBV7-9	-	TGTGCCAGCAGCTTAGAGGGCTATGGCTACACCTTC	CASSLEGYGYTF
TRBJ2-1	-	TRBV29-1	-	TGCAGCGTTGAAGACGGAGCAAATGAGCAGTTCTTC	CSVEDGANEQFF
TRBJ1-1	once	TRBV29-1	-	TGCAGCGTTAGGGAAATGGCCACTGAAGCTTTCTTT	CSVREMATEAFF
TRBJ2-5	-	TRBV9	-	TGTGCCAGCAGCGTAGCTACGACAGGGAGGGAGACCCAGTACTTC	CASSVATTGRETQYF
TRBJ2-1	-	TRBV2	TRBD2	TGTGCCAGCAGTCCCGAGGGAATAGGGACTAGCGGGAGATCGATCTTC	CASSPEGIGTSGRSIF
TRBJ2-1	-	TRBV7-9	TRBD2	TGTGCCAGCAGCAACAGCGGGAGCTCTAATGAGCAGTTCTTC	CASSNSGSSNEQFF
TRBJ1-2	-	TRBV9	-	TGTGCCAGCAGCGTAGCTTGGCAGGCATCCATATATGGCTACACCTTC	CASSVAWQASIYGYTF
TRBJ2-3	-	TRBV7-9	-	TGTGCCAGCAGCTTAGACCCCGGACAGAGCCTCCTCACAGATACGCAGTATTTT	CASSLDPGQSLLTDTQYF
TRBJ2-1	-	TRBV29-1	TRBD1	TGCAGCGTTGAAGGTCAGGGGGTTCTCAATGAGCAGTTCTTC	CSVEGQGVLNEQFF
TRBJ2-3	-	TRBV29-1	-	TGCAGCGTTGGTTGGTCAGGGGGGGGAATGAGAGATACGCAGTATTTT	CSVGWSGGGMRDTQYF
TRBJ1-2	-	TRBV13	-	TGTGCCAGCAGCCAGGGGAGTAACTATGGCTACACCTTC	CASSQGSNYGYTF
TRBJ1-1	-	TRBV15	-	TGTGCCACCAGCAGAGCGGGGGCAGGGGAAGCTTTCTTT	CATSRAGAGEAFF
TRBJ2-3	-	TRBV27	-	TGTGCCAGCAGTCCCTTGAGCTCTATAGCCACAGATACGCAGTATTTT	CASSPLSSIATDTQYF
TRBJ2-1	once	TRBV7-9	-	TGTGCCAGCAGCTTAGGGGTAGGGCAGCGCAATGAGCAGTTCTTC	CASSLGVGQRNEQFF
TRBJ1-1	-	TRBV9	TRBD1	TGTGCCAGCAGCGGGACAGGGATGAACACTGAAGCTTTCTTT	CASSGTGMNTEAFF
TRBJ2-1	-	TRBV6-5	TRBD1	TGTGCCAGCGACAGGGGACCGGGCAATGAGCAGTTCTTC	CASDRGPGNEQFF